The clone carrying this TCR beta chain came up a few times. Its target is not known. The length of the CDR3 is 16 residues. Germline CDR1 and CDR2: SGHVS and FQNEAQ. J gave up 7 bases and V 6 bases, and 12 bases lay outside the gene matches. This specimen belongs to a study of cytomegalovirus exposure and HLA in healthy donors. Study results and limitations: High sensitivity and specificity were reportedly achieved when the classifier diagnosed cytomegalovirus status. The authors enumerated 150 to 200 TCR beta chains as linked to cytomegalovirus. In vitro, three CMV-associated chains proved specific for CMV antigens.

A roughly 120-subject validation cohort, separate from the approximately 670-subject first cohort, supplied the donors. The table came from immunoSEQ multiplex PCR; TCRdb's copy has only in-frame clones and leaves some out. Counted here are some 180,000 clones, around 80% occurring once; the ten biggest clones make up roughly 1.2%. What was sequenced was PBMCs. The source of this sequence is a young woman in good health and CMV-seronegative. The genes are TRBV7-8 and TRBJ1-1; 12 bases fit TRBD1. Written as DNA, the CDR3 is TGTGCCAGCAGAGGGCGGCGGGACAGGGGGCAGGGTGAAGCTTTCTTT. This codes for CASRGRRDRGQGEAFF.